This T cell receptor beta chain is from a study of CD8+ T cells in alopecia areata. At the level of the study: Patients received oral tofacitinib, 5 to 10 mg twice daily, for moderate-to-severe alopecia areata. The study gave tofacitinib for 6 to 18 months, then 6 months off drug. Study observations and caveats: Scalp sequencing captures resident alphabeta T cells of normal skin too.

RNA, once extracted, was reverse transcribed into cDNA for use as the sequencing template. Data came from immunoSEQ multiplex PCR; TCRdb stores just in-frame clones and leaves some out. In the table there are a few hundred thousand clones, around three fifths of which are singletons. The treatment is: oral pan-JAK inhibitor, 5-10 mg twice daily. This clone has more than one count but fewer than ten. Its antigen is currently unknown. CDR1 and CDR2 (germline): SQVTM, ANQGSEA. The length of the CDR3 is 13 residues. The V end was cut by 2 bases, the J end by 4 bases, with 11 bases between. This rearrangement joins TRBV29-1 to TRBJ2-5, with D possibly TRBD1 on 5 matching bases. This receptor was taken from a human donor with alopecia areata. Sequenced material: CD4+ T cells sorted from blood, taken at roughly week 53, from a patient treated with tofacitinib. Here the CDR3 DNA reads TGCAGCGTTGAATCAGGGTGGGGAGAGACCCAGTACTTC. Amino acid sequence: CSVESGWGETQYF. Filled out from reference TRBV29-1 and TRBJ2-5, the complete variable domain reads SAVISQKPSRDICQRGTSLTIQCQVDSQVTMMFWYRQQPGQSLTLIATANQGSEATYESGFVIDKFPISRPNLTFSTLTVSNMSPEDSSIYLCSVESGWGETQYFGPGTRLLVL.